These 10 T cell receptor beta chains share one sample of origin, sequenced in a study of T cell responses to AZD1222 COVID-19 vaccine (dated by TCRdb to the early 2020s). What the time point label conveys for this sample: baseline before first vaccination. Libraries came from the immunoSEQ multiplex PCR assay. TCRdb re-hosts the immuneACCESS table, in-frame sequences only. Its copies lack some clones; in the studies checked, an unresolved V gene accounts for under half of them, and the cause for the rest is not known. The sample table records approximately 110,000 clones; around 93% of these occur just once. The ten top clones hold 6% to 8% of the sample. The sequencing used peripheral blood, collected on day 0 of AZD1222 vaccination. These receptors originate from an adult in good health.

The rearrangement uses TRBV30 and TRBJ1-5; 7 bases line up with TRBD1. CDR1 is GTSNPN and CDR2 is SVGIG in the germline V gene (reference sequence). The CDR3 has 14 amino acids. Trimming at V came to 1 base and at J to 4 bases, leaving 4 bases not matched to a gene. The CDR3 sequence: CAWSGPGQNQPQHF. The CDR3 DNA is TGTGCCTGGAGTGGACCGGGACAGAATCAGCCCCAGCATTTT.

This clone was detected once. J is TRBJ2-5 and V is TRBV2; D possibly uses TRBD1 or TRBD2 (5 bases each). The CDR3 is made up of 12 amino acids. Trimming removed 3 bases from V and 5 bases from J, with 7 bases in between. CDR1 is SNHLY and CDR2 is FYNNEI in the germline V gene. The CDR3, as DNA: TGTGCCAGCAGTGACCGGGGCGAGACCCAGTACTTC. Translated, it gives CASSDRGETQYF.

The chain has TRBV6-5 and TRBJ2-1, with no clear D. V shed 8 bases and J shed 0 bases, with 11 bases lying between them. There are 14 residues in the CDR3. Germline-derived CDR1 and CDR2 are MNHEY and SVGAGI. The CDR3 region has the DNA TGTGCCAGCGGGGTTAGCAGCTCCTACAATGAGCAGTTCTTC. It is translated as CASGVSSSYNEQFF.

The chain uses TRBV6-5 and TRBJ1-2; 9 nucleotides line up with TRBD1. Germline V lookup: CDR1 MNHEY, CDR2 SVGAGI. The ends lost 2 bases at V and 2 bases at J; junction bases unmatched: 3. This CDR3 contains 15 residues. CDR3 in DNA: TGTGCCAGCAGTTACGGGACAGGGCAGAACTATGGCTACACCTTC. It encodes CASSYGTGQNYGYTF.

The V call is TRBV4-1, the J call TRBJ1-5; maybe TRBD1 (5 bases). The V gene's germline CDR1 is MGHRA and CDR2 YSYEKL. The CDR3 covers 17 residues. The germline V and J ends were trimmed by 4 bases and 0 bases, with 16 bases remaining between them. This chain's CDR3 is CASSPTTGGNSNQPQHF. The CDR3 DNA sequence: TGCGCCAGCAGCCCAACAACGGGGGGAAATAGCAATCAGCCCCAGCATTTT.

CDR3 nucleotide sequence: TGCAGTGCTAGGGCTCGGGCCCAGTACTTC. Protein sequence: CSARARAQYF. The chain recombines TRBV20-1 with TRBJ2-5, with D unresolved. Germline assignment: CDR1 DFQATT and CDR2 SNEGSKA (reference sequence). V shed 3 bases and J shed 9 bases, with 8 bases lying between them. There are 10 residues in the CDR3.

The CDR3 is CAISESDSPLHF. The CDR3 nucleotides are TGTGCCATCAGTGAGTCAGACTCACCCCTCCACTTT. The genes are TRBV10-3 and TRBJ1-6; D gene uncertain. This CDR3 is 12 amino acids long. V was clipped by 0 bases and J by 10 bases, with 4 bases between them. CDR1 and CDR2 (germline): ENHRY, SYGVKD.

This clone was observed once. DNA of the CDR3: TGTGCCAGCAGCTTTTTTGGACAGGGTAATCAGCCCCAGCATTTT. Protein sequence: CASSFFGQGNQPQHF. This chain connects TRBV6-2 or TRBV6-3 to TRBJ1-5, with 8 bases lining up with TRBD1. V dropped 6 bases and J dropped 4; count of bases not matched to a gene: 8. Per germline, CDR1 MNHEY and CDR2 SVGEGT. The CDR3 is 15 residues long.

The CDR3 nucleotides read TGTGCCAGCAGTTACTCGGACAGGGGGCCCGGCGAGCAGTACTTC. Its translation: CASSYSDRGPGEQYF. J is TRBJ2-7 and V is TRBV6-6; 11 positions agree with TRBD1. The CDR3 consists of 15 residues. Germline CDR1 MNHNY, CDR2 SVGAGI (reference sequence). The junction had 4 bases not matched to a gene; V was cut back by 0 bases and J by 6 bases.

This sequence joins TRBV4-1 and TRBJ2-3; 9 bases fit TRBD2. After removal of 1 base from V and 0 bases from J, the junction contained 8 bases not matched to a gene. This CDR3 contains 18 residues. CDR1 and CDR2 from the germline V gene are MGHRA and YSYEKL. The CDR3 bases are TGCGCCAGCAGCCAAGGGCTAGCGGGACTTTTTAGCACAGATACGCAGTATTTT. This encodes CASSQGLAGLFSTDTQYF.